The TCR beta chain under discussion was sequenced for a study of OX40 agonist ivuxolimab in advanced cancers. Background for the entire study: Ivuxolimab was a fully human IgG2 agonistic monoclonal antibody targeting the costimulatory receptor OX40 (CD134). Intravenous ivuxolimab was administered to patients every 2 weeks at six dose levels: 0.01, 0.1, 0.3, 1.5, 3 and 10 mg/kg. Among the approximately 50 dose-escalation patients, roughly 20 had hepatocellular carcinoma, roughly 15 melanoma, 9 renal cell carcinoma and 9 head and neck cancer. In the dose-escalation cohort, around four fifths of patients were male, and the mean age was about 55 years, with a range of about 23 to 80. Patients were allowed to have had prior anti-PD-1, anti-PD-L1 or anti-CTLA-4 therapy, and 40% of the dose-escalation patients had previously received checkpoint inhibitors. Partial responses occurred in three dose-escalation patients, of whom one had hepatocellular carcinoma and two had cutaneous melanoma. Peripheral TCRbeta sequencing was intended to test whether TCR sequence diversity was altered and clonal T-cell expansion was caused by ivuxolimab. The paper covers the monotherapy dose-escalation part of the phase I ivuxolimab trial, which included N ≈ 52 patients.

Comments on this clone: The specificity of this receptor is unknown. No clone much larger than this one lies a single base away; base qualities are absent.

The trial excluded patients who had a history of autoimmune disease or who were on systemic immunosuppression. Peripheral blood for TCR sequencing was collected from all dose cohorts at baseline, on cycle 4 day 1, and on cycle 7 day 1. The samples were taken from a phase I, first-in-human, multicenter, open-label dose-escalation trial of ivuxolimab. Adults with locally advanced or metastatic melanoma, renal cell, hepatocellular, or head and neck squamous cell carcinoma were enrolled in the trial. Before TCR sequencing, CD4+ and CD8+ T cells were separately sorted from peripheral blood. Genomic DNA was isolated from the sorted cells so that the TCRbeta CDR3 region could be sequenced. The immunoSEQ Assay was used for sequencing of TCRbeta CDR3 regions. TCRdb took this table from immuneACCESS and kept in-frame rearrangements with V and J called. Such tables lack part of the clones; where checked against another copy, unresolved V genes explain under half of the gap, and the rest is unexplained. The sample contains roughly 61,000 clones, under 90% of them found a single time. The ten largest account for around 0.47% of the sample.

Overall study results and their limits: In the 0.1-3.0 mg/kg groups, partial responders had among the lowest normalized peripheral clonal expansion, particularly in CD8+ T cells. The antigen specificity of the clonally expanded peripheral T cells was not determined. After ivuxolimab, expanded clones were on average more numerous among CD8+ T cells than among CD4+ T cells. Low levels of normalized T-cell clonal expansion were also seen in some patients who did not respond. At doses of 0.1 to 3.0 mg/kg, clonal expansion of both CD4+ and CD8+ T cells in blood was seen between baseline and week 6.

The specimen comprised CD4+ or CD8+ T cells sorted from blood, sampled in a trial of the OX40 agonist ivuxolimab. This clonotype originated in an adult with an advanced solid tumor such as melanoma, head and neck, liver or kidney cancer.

CDR3 protein: CASSVDPRTDTGELFF. The DNA reads as follows: TGTGCCAGCAGCGTAGACCCGCGGACAGACACCGGGGAGCTGTTTTTT. The sequence joins TRBV9 to TRBJ2-2; TRBD1 might be the D gene, on 6 matching bases. From the germline V gene, CDR1 is SGDLS and CDR2 is YYNGEE. Inclusive of the bounding cysteine and phenylalanine, the CDR3 is 16 residues long. Of the read, only the CDR3 DNA is kept; its 48 bases are in frame from base 1. V lost 0 bases and J lost 3 bases; the stretch between them is 12 bases long.